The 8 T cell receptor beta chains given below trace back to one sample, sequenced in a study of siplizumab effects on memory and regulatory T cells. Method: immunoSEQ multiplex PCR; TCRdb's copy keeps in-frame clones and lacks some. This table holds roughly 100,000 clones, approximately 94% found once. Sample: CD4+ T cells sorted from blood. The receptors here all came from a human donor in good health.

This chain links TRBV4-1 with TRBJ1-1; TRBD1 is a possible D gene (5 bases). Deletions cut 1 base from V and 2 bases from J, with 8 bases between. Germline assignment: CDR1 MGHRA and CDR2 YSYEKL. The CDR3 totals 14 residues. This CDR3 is CASSQVGTNTEAFF. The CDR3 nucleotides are TGCGCCAGCAGCCAAGTAGGGACCAACACTGAAGCTTTCTTT.

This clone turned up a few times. The CDR3: CAWRALGLAEQNYGEQFF. The CDR3 DNA reads TGTGCCTGGAGAGCACTGGGACTAGCGGAACAGAATTATGGGGAGCAGTTCTTC. The gene calls are TRBV30 and TRBJ2-1; 11 bases are shared with TRBD2. This CDR3 region has 18 residues. Trimming took 3 bases from V and 10 from J; bases not matched to a gene: 20. Germline assignment: CDR1 GTSNPN and CDR2 SVGIG (reference sequence).

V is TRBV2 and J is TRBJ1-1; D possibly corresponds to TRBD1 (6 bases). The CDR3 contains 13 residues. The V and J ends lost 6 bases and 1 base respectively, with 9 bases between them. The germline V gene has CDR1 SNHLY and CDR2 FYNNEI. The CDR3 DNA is TGTGCCAGCAGGGGGGCCTCGAACACTGAAGCTTTCTTT. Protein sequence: CASRGASNTEAFF.

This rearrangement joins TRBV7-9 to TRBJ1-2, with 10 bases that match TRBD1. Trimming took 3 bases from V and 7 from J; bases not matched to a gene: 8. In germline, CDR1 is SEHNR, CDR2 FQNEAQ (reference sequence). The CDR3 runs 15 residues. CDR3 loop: CASSFAGQGGTGYTF. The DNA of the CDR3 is TGTGCCAGCAGCTTCGCCGGACAGGGGGGCACTGGCTACACCTTC. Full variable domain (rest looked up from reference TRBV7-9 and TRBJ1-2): DTGVSQNPRHKITKRGQNVTFRCDPISEHNRLYWYRQTLGQGPEFLTYFQNEAQLEKSRLLSDRFSAERPKGSFSTLEIQRTEQGDSAMYLCASSFAGQGGTGYTFGSGTRLTVV.

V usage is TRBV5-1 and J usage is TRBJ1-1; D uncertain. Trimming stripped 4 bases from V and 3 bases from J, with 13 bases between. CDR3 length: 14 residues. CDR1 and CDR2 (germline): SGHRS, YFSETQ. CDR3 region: CASSGRPGDTEAFF. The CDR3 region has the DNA TGCGCCAGCAGCGGACGACCTGGAGACACTGAAGCTTTCTTT.

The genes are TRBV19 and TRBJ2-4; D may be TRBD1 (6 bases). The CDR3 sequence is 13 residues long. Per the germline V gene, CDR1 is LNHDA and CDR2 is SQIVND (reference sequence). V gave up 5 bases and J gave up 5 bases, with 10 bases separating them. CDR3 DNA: TGTGCCAGTAGTCGGGCAGGGGAAAACATTCAGTACTTC. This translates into CASSRAGENIQYF.

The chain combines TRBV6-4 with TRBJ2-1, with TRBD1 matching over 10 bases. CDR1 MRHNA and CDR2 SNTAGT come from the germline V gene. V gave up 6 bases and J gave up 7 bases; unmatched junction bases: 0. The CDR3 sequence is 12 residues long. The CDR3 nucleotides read TGTGCCAGCAGGGGACAGGGGAATGAGCAGTTCTTC. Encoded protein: CASRGQGNEQFF.

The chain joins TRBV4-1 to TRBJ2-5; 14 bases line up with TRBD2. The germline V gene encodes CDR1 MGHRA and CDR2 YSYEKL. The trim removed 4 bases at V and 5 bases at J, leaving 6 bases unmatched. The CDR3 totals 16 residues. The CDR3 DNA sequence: TGCGCCAGCAGCCTGACTAGCGGGGGGGCCGGGGAGACCCAGTACTTC. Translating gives CASSLTSGGAGETQYF.